This T cell receptor beta chain came from a study of T cells in Graves' hyperthyroidism and ophthalmopathy. The CDR3 spans 18 residues. Germline CDR1 is SGHNT and CDR2 is YENEEA. Trimming took 0 bases from V and 6 from J, leaving 21 bases between them. It was RNA transcripts that yielded the amplified TCR beta CDR3 regions. The HTBI primer set drove a first-round RT-PCR of the TCR CDR3. Via MiXCR, TCRdb re-called the multiplex PCR reads, giving one row per CDR3 protein. The sample carries 400,000 to 450,000 distinct CDR3 sequences, about 14% recorded once. The cohort's ophthalmopathy patients, a group with duration under 3 months, had a Clinical Activity Score of at least 3 and a NOSPECS grade of at least 4. Diagnosing involved the use of clinical symptoms, serum thyroxine and TRAb, thyroid ultrasound and orbital computed tomography. Findings of the study overall: Blood shared most expanded thyroid clonotypes above 0.001. From stable hyperthyroidism, ophthalmopathy was set apart by a 13 V-J model.

This clonotype was found many times. Its antigen is unidentified. The chain joins TRBV11-3 to TRBJ2-1; D possibly matches TRBD1 or TRBD2 (6 bases each). This clonotype was obtained from a young man with Graves' ophthalmopathy. Sample: blood. For the CDR3, the DNA is TGTGCCAGCAGCTTAGATCAGGGCGGGACATCCCGGGCCAATGAGCAGTTCTTC. Encoded protein: CASSLDQGGTSRANEQFF.